This paragraph reports one TCR beta chain. The antigen is undetermined. TCRdb itself ran the PCR reads through MiXCR, one entry per CDR3 protein. The data show approximately 670,000 distinct CDR3 sequences, with 15% to 20% seen just once and 0.75% to 0.95% held by the top ten. Sorting isolated naive CD8 T cells as CD8+CD4-CCR7+CD45RA+ events. The sample comes from a study of molecular identifiers for immune sequencing clone quantification. Overall study findings and caveats: Jurkat TCR RNA spiked in from one cell (amid more than 850,000 naive cells) was reportedly detectable. Beyond 20 RNA copies, clones held over 97% of effector molecules, compared with under 1% in naive cells.

The V and J ends lost 6 bases and 0 bases respectively, with 21 bases between them. The CDR3 runs to 17 residues. Germline CDR1 is MNHEY and CDR2 is SMNVEV (reference sequence). The sequenced sample consisted of naive CD8+ T cells from blood, with Jurkat cell RNA spiked in. Subset described: FACS-sorted CD8+CD4-CCR7+CD45RA+ naive T cells. The receptor was derived from a human donor in good health. Some libraries in this study had Jurkat cell RNA spiked in. The rearrangement joins TRBV27 to TRBJ2-7; D may be TRBD2 (6 bases). The CDR3 protein is CASSLLPSAISSYEQYF. CDR3 in DNA: TGTGCCAGCAGCCTCCTTCCTAGCGCAATAAGCTCCTACGAGCAGTACTTC.